These 15 T cell receptor beta chains were sequenced from one sample in a study of blood T cell repertoires in COVID-19. TCRdb's copy holds only in-frame clones and misses some; the assay was immunoSEQ multiplex PCR. The sample records 90,000 to 120,000 clones, over 60% being singletons. Sequencing was done on a sample of peripheral blood. The source is a man aged 65-85 years with acute or convalescent COVID-19.

J is TRBJ1-4 and V is TRBV5-1; D is perhaps TRBD1 (6 bases). Germline values: CDR1 SGHRS, CDR2 YFSETQ. The CDR3 sequence is 13 residues long. Trimming stripped 3 bases from V and 6 bases from J, with 9 bases between. The CDR3 here is CASSSPGDEKLFF. The CDR3, as DNA: TGCGCCAGCAGCTCCCCAGGGGATGAAAAACTGTTTTTT.

V gene TRBV6-5 combines with J gene TRBJ2-2; 8 nucleotides align to TRBD1. With 8 bases clipped from V and 4 bases from J, the junction kept 6 bases outside the gene matches. The germline V gene has CDR1 MNHEY and CDR2 SVGAGI. This CDR3 contains 14 residues. CDR3 sequence reads: CASCRDRSTGELFF. CDR3 sequence (DNA): TGTGCCAGCTGTAGGGACAGGAGCACCGGGGAGCTGTTTTTT.

The CDR3 DNA is TGTGCCAGCAGTGAAGGGACGGGGAACTCTGGAAACACCATATATTTT. Its protein is CASSEGTGNSGNTIYF. V is TRBV6-1 and J is TRBJ1-3; D gene unclear. Trimming shortened V by 1 base and J by 0 bases, and 10 bases separated the two germline ends. Per the germline V gene, CDR1 is MNHNS and CDR2 is SASEGT. The CDR3 length is 16 residues.

This rearrangement joins TRBV10-3 to TRBJ1-6, with 7 bases lining up with TRBD1. J was trimmed by 5 bases and V by 1 base; bases with no gene match: 2. Germline V CDR1 and CDR2: ENHRY, SYGVKD. The CDR3 runs 15 residues. CDR3 DNA sequence: TGTGCCATCAGTGAGTGGGACAGCGATAATTCACCCCTCCACTTT. Translated: CAISEWDSDNSPLHF.

The CDR3 protein is CASSPWRGQETQYF. CDR3 bases: TGTGCCAGCAGCCCCTGGCGGGGACAGGAGACCCAGTACTTC. V is TRBV3-1 (or the pseudogene TRBV3-2) and J is TRBJ2-5, with D possibly matching TRBD1 (7 bases). The CDR3 sequence is 14 residues long. Trimming cost V 4 bases and J 5 bases, with 14 bases left between them. CDR1 and CDR2 from the germline V gene are LGHDT and YNNKEL (reference sequence).

The rearrangement links TRBV9 to TRBJ2-7; D uncertain. The CDR3 extends over 14 amino acids. Germline-derived CDR1 and CDR2 are SGDLS and YYNGEE. Trimming removed 3 bases from V and 0 bases from J, with 10 bases in between. The DNA of the CDR3 is TGTGCCAGCAGCGGTGACATCCACTCCTACGAGCAGTACTTC. Residues: CASSGDIHSYEQYF.

The CDR3 nucleotides read TGTGCCAGCAGCTTAGTGGGCAGGGTTTCTAACACTGAAGCTTTCTTT. It yields the protein CASSLVGRVSNTEAFF. This chain uses TRBV7-2 with TRBJ1-1, with D perhaps matching TRBD1 (5 bases). V was cut by 1 base and J by 2 bases, with 14 bases left in between. The CDR3 loop spans 16 amino acids. Germline V lookup: CDR1 SGHTA, CDR2 FQGNSA.

The rearrangement joins TRBV19 to TRBJ1-1; D gene uncertain. CDR1 is LNHDA and CDR2 is SQIVND in the germline V gene (reference sequence). V was pared by 4 bases and J by 2 bases, with 11 bases between. The CDR3 length is 14 residues. The CDR3 here is CASSKASINTEAFF. The DNA for the CDR3 is TGTGCCAGTAGTAAAGCATCTATCAACACTGAAGCTTTCTTT.

To note about this clone: An end of the junction differs from the germline gene, which may be a read error. The chain employs TRBV6-1 and TRBJ1-2; the D gene is possibly TRBD1 (6 bases). This CDR3 region has 13 residues. The germline V gene has CDR1 MNHNS and CDR2 SASEGT. DNA of the CDR3: TGTGCCAGCAGTGAGAACAGGGACTACGGCTACACCTTC. Amino acid sequence: CASSENRDYGYTF.

The chain is built from TRBV5-8 and TRBJ1-2; 7 bases agree with TRBD1. V was pared by 1 base and J by 3 bases, with 9 bases of the junction left unmatched. Germline values: CDR1 SGHTS, CDR2 YDEGEE. The CDR3 totals 16 residues. CDR3 protein: CASSLPAGGEDYGYTF. The CDR3, as DNA: TGTGCCAGCAGCTTGCCCGCAGGGGGTGAGGACTATGGCTACACCTTC.

The J gene is TRBJ2-7, the V gene TRBV5-6, with 7 bases lining up with TRBD1. The CDR3 loop spans 14 amino acids. The germline gives CDR1 SGHDT, CDR2 YYEEEE. After removal of 7 bases from V and 0 bases from J, the junction contained 7 bases not matched to a gene. CDR3 sequence: CASSVGGGSYEQYF. For the CDR3, the DNA is TGTGCCAGCTCCGTAGGGGGCGGCTCCTACGAGCAGTACTTC.

CDR3 coding DNA: TGTGCCAGCAGCTTAGAGGGGGCAGACACCGGGGAGCTGTTTTTT. The encoded protein is CASSLEGADTGELFF. This sequence joins TRBV11-3 and TRBJ2-2; maybe TRBD1 (6 bases). V was pared by 0 bases and J by 3 bases, with 8 bases between. The germline V gene has CDR1 SGHNT and CDR2 YENEEA. This CDR3 spans 15 amino acids.

The genes are TRBV3-1 (or the pseudogene TRBV3-2) and TRBJ2-5; possibly TRBD1 for D (6 bases). The CDR3 has 17 residues. Germline CDR1 reads LGHDT; CDR2 reads YNNKEL (reference sequence). Between the trimmed V and J ends, which lost 1 base and 2 bases, there was a span of 17 bases. The CDR3 bases are TGTGCCAGCAGCCAAGTTTCCTTTGGACAGAAACAAGAGACCCAGTACTTC. It translates to CASSQVSFGQKQETQYF.

V is TRBV6-5 and J is TRBJ1-2; D unresolved. The CDR3 covers 16 residues. Trimming pared 0 bases from V and 3 bases from J, leaving 14 bases between. Germline V lookup: CDR1 MNHEY, CDR2 SVGAGI. This CDR3 reads CASSYSRRSSYYGYTF. The CDR3 bases are TGTGCCAGCAGTTACTCCCGCAGGTCGTCATACTATGGCTACACCTTC.

This sequence joins TRBV7-9 and TRBJ1-4; perhaps TRBD1 as D (5 bases). From germline, CDR1 is SEHNR and CDR2 FQNEAQ (reference sequence). Trimming cost V 5 bases and J 5 bases, with 18 bases left between them. CDR3 length: 16 amino acids. CDR3 residues: CASSLGQSGANEKLFF. CDR3 in DNA: TGTGCCAGCAGCCTGGGGCAATCTGGGGCGAATGAAAAACTGTTTTTT.